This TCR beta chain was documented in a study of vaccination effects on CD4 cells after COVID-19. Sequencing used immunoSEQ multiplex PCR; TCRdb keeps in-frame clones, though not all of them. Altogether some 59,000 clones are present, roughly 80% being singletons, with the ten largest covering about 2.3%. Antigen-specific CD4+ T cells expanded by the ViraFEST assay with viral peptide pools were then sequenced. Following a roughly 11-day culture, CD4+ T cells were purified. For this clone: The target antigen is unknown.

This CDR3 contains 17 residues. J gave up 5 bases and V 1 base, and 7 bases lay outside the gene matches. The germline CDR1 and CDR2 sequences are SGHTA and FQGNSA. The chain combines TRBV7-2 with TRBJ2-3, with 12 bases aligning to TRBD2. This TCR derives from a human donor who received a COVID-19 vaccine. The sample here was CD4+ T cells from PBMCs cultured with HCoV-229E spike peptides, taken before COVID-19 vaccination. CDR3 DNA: TGTGCCAGCAGCTTAGGGGCTAGCGGGGGGGCCCAAGATACGCAGTATTTT. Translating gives CASSLGASGGAQDTQYF.